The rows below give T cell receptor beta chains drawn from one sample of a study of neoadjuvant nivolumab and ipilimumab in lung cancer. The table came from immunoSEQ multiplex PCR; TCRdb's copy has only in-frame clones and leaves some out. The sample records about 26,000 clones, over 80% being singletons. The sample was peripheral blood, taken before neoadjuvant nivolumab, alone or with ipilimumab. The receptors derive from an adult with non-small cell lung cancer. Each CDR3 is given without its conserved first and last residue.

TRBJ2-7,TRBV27,ASSLSFSLWTPLPYEQY
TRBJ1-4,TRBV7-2,ASSLGGYVLF
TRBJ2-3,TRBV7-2,ASSLGLAADTQY
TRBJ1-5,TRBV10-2,ASSPGQVNQPQH
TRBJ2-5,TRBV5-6,ASSLRRGLGVQETQY
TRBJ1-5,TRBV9,ASSVGDLSNQPQH
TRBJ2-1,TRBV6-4,ASMPGQGSNEQF
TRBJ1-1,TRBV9,ASSAEPGQVNTEAF
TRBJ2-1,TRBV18,ASSLQGADYEQF
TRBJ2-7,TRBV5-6,ASNLDSSYEQY
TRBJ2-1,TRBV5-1,ASSLMIGDNEQF
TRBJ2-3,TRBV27,ATKIGFTDTQY
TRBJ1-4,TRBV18,ASSPRTGNGNEKLF
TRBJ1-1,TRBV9,ASSVAQTNTEAF
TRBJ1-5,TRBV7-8,ASSMRANSNQPQH
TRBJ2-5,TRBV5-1,ASSLGSVTIEETQY
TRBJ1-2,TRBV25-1,ASSGPGQGVEGYT
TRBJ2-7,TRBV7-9,ASSSRDRGIYEQY
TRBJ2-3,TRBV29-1,SISRGGANTDTQY
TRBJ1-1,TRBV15,AIGTLNTEAF
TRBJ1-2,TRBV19,ASSIGQGQGYT
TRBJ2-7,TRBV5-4,ASSLNGARVEQY
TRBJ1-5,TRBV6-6,ASSSVASNQPQH
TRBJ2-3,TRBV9,ASSVLAGGRTDTQY
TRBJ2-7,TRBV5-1,ASSLALGQSYYEQY
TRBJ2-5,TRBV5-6,ASSLETSGEETQY
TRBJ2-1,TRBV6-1,ASILALAYNEQF
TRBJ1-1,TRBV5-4,ASSFPGQGGTEAF
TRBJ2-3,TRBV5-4,ASSLALVGGNTDTQY
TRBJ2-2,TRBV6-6,ASSYSIPANTGELF
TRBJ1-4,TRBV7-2,ASSLVGTAEKLF
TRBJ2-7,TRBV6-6,ASRPGGGSYEQY
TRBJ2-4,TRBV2,ASSVLDSGNIQY
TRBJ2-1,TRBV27,ASSSASGGASYNEQF
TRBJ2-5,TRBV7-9,ASTRGETQY
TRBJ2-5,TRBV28,ASLRGVGQETQY
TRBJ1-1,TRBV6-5,ASSSRPGQKAF
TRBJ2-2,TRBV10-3,AISVKGQGNTGELF
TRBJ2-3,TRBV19,ASRNLAETQY
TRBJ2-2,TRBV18,ASSPPSGSTGELF
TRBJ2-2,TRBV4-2,ASSQVVAGGPDTGELF
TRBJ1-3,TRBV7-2,ASSLAGRGTGNTIY
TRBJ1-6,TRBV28,ASSSGPGTNSPLH
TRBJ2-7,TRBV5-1,ASSGGYFYEQY
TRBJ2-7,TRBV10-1,ASSPAAIGYEQY
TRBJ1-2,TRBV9,ASSVGRQLDGYT
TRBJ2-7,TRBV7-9,ASSLDLYEQY
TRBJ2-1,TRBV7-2,ASSLVLSGGAYNEQF
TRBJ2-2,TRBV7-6,ASSRRTGSTGELF
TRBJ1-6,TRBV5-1,ASPPHWVLGLLWVSPLH
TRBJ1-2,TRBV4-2,ASAPGQGHGYT
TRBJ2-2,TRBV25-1,ASSEWGQPLAWTGELF